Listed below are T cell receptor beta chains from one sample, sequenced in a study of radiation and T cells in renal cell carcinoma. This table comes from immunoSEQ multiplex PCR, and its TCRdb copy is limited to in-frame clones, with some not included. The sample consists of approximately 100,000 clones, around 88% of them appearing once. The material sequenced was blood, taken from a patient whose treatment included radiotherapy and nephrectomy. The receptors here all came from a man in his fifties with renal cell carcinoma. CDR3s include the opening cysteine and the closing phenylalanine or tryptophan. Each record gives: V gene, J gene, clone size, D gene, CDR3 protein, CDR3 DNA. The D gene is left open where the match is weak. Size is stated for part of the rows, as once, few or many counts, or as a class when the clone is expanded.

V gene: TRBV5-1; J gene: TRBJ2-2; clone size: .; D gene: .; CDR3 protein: CASSLGVSRDTGELFF; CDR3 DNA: TGCGCCAGCAGCTTGGGAGTGAGTCGGGACACCGGGGAGCTGTTTTTT
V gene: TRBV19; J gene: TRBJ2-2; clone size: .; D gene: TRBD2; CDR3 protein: CASSIVSGRDTGELFF; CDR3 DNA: TGTGCCAGTAGTATAGTTAGCGGGAGGGACACCGGGGAGCTGTTTTTT
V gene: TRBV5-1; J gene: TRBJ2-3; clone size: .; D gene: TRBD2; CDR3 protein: CASSGLAGGTDTQYF; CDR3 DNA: TGCGCCAGCAGCGGACTAGCGGGGGGCACAGATACGCAGTATTTT
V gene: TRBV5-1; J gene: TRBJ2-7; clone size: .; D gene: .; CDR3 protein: CASSWGAPGYEQYF; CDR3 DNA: TGCGCCAGCAGCTGGGGAGCGCCGGGCTACGAGCAGTACTTC
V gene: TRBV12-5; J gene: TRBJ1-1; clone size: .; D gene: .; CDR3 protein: CASVLEGMNTEAFF; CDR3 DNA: TGTGCTAGTGTCCTGGAGGGTATGAACACTGAAGCTTTCTTT
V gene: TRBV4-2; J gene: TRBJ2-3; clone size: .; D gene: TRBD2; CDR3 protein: CASSQDLAGGAGVRSGTQYF; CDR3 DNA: TGTGCCAGCAGCCAAGATCTGGCGGGAGGGGCCGGTGTTCGGTCGGGTACGCAGTATTTT
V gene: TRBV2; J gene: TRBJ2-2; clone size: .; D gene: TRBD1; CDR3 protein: CASSPGTANTGELFF; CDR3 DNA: TGTGCCAGCAGTCCCGGGACAGCGAACACCGGGGAGCTGTTTTTT
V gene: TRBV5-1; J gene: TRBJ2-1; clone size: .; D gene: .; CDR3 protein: CASSTYGESSYNEQFF; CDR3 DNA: TGCGCCAGCAGCACTTACGGGGAGAGCTCCTACAATGAGCAGTTCTTC
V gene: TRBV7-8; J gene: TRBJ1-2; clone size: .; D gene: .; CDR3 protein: CASSPRAGPGSYGYTF; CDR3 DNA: TGTGCCAGCAGCCCAAGAGCAGGGCCTGGGAGCTATGGCTACACCTTC
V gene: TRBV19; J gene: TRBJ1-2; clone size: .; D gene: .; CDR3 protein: CASSSAQGSNGYTF; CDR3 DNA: TGTGCCAGTAGTAGCGCACAGGGATCTAATGGCTACACCTTC
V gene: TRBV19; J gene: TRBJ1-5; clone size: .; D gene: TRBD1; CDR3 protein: CASSIGGQKGQPQHF; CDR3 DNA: TGTGCCAGTAGTATAGGGGGACAGAAAGGGCAGCCCCAGCATTTT
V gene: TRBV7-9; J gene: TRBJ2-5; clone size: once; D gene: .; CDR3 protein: CASSFVSGSGTQYF; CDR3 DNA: TGTGCCAGCAGCTTCGTGAGCGGTTCGGGGACCCAGTACTTC
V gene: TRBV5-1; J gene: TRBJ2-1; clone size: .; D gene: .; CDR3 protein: CASSLDQGVISYNEQFF; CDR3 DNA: TGCGCCAGCAGCTTGGATCAGGGCGTAATCTCCTACAATGAGCAGTTCTTC
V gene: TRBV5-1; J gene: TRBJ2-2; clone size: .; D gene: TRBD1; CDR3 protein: CASSIGTENTGELFF; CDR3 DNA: TGCGCCAGCAGCATAGGGACAGAGAACACCGGGGAGCTGTTTTTT
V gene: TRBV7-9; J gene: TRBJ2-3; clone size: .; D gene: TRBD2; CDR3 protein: CASSPLAGGSDTQYF; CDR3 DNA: TGTGCCAGCAGCCCCCTAGCGGGAGGGTCAGATACGCAGTATTTT
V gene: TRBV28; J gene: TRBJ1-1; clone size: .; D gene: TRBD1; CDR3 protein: CASSSGQGAFMNTEAFF; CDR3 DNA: TGTGCCAGCAGTTCCGGACAGGGGGCCTTTATGAACACTGAAGCTTTCTTT
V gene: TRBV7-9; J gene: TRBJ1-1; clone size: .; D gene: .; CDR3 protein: CASSLINAGMNTEAFF; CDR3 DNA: TGTGCCAGCAGCTTAATCAATGCAGGCATGAACACTGAAGCTTTCTTT
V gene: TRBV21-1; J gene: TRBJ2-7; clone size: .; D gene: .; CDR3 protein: CASSKVGTSGVSYEQYF; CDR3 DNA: TGTGCCAGCAGCAAAGTTGGGACTAGCGGGGTCTCCTACGAGCAGTACTTC
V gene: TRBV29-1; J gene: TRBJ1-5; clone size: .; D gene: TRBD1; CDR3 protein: CSVAQGSDQPQHF; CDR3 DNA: TGCAGCGTTGCACAGGGGTCCGATCAGCCCCAGCATTTT
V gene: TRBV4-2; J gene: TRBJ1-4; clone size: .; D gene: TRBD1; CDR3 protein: CASSQDWGTGGEKLFF; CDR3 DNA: TGTGCCAGCAGCCAAGATTGGGGGACAGGGGGAGAAAAACTGTTTTTT
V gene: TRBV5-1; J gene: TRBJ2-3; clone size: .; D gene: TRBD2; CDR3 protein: CASSESGGSSDTQYF; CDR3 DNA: TGCGCCAGCTCCGAAAGCGGGGGGAGTTCAGATACGCAGTATTTT
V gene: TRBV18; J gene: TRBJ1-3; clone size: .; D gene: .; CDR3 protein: CASSPQGTISGNTIYF; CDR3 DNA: TGTGCCAGCTCACCACAGGGGACCATCTCTGGAAACACCATATATTTT
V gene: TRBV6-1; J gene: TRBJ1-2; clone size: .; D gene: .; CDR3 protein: CASSEAVANYGYTF; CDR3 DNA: TGTGCCAGCAGTGAAGCGGTGGCTAACTATGGCTACACCTTC
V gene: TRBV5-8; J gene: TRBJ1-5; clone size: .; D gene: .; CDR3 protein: CAGFVFRSTDSNQPQHF; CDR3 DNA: TGTGCCGGATTCGTTTTCAGGTCCACCGATAGCAATCAGCCCCAGCATTTT
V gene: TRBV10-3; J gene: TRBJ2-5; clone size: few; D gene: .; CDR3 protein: CAMSRDGETQYF; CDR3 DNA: TGTGCCATGAGCAGGGACGGAGAGACCCAGTACTTC
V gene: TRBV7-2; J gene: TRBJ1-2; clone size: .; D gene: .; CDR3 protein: CASSFGAGSGYTF; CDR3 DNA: TGTGCCAGCAGCTTTGGGGCAGGGAGTGGCTACACCTTC
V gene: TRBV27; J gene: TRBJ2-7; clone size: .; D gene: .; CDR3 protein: CASLCSQTGRYEQYF; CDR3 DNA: TGTGCCAGCCTTTGCTCTCAAACGGGTAGGTACGAGCAGTACTTC
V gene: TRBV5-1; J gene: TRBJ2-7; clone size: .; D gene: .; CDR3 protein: CASSLRFGYEQYF; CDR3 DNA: TGCGCCAGCAGCTTGAGGTTTGGCTACGAGCAGTACTTC
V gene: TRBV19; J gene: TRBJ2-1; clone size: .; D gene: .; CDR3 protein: CASGSSPYNEQFF; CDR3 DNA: TGTGCCAGCGGGAGTTCACCCTACAATGAGCAGTTCTTC